Each of the 21 T cell receptor beta chains below was sequenced from the same sample in a study of neurological immune-mediated disorders. TCRdb re-analysed the 5' RACE reads in MiXCR, keeping a single row per CDR3 protein. The profile shows 20,000 to 30,000 distinct CDR3 sequences, about 6.3% of them singletons. Sequenced: PBMCs. Every receptor here comes from a woman aged 40 to 49 in good health.

This clonotype has ten or more counts. The rearrangement joins TRBV20-1 to TRBJ2-7; a weak D match, TRBD2 (6 bases). V dropped 5 bases and J dropped 7 bases, with 18 bases sitting between them. CDR1 DFQATT and CDR2 SNEGSKA come from the germline V gene (reference sequence). CDR3 length: 13 amino acids. DNA of the CDR3: TGCAGTGCTGGGCTCAAAAATGGACTAGAGCAGTACTTC. It specifies CSAGLKNGLEQYF.

This clonotype was recorded at least ten times. V usage is TRBV6-2 or TRBV6-3 and J usage is TRBJ1-2; the D is unclear. Germline lookup yields CDR1 MNHEY and CDR2 SVGEGT. Trimming removed 0 bases at V and 8 bases at J, with 16 bases between. CDR3 length equals 15 residues. The CDR3 DNA is TGTGCCAGCAGTTACTCGCCGAGGATGAGTGGGGGCTACACCTTC. Protein sequence: CASSYSPRMSGGYTF.

This clonotype was counted many times. The V and J genes are TRBV7-6 and TRBJ2-2, with D hard to call. Germline V gives CDR1 SGHVS, CDR2 FNYEAQ. The CDR3 consists of 10 residues. Between the trimmed V and J ends, which lost 10 bases and 4 bases, there was a span of 4 bases. The CDR3 coding sequence is TGTGCCACGGGCACCGGGGAGCTGTTTTTT. Translated, it gives CATGTGELFF.

This clonotype showed up many times. This chain joins TRBV7-6 and TRBJ1-6; D unclear. V lost 1 base and J 7 bases, leaving 2 bases between the germline ends. The germline gives CDR1 SGHVS, CDR2 FNYEAQ. The CDR3 runs 12 residues. CDR3 sequence: CASSLGNSPLHF. The CDR3, as DNA: TGTGCCAGCAGCTTAGGGAATTCACCCCTCCACTTT.

This clonotype was detected ten times or more. V is TRBV28 and J is TRBJ2-3; 7 positions match TRBD2. J gave up 5 bases and V 3 bases, and 8 bases lay outside the gene matches. The germline gives CDR1 MDHEN, CDR2 SYDVKM. The CDR3 has 15 amino acids. The CDR3: CASSFERAGEDTQYF. The CDR3 nucleotides are TGTGCCAGCAGTTTCGAGCGGGCGGGGGAAGATACGCAGTATTTT.

This clonotype occurred many times. The chain has TRBV7-2 and TRBJ1-2; no clear D. CDR1 is SGHTA and CDR2 is FQGNSA in the germline V gene. V was clipped by 1 base and J by 7 bases, with 10 bases between them. The CDR3 loop spans 13 amino acids. CDR3 protein: CASSLEVGSGYTF. The CDR3 nucleotides are TGTGCCAGCAGCTTAGAAGTTGGCAGTGGCTACACCTTC.

This chain uses TRBV5-1 with TRBJ1-4; D is possibly TRBD1 (5 bases). The CDR3 totals 19 residues. CDR1 is SGHRS, CDR2 YFSETQ, per germline. Between the trimmed V and J ends, which lost 8 bases and 0 bases, there was a span of 26 bases. CDR3 sequence (DNA): TGCGCCAGGAGTCTGACGTGGGGCCCCCTCCCCGCAACTAATGAAAAACTGTTTTTT. This gives the protein CARSLTWGPLPATNEKLFF.

This clonotype has a count of ten or more. The rearrangement uses TRBV20-1 and TRBJ2-1, with D perhaps matching TRBD1 (6 bases). V lost 6 bases to trimming and J lost 9 bases, with 12 bases between them. Germline loops: CDR1 DFQATT, CDR2 SNEGSKA (reference sequence). The CDR3 is 11 residues long. CDR3 protein: CSALRGGEQFF. In nucleotides, the CDR3 is TGCAGTGCCCTCAGAGGGGGTGAGCAGTTCTTC.

This clonotype was observed at least ten times. V and J are TRBV20-1 and TRBJ1-3; D is unclear. V gave up 3 bases and J gave up 0 bases, with 6 bases separating them. Germline CDR1 DFQATT, CDR2 SNEGSKA (reference sequence). The CDR3 has 13 amino acids. For the CDR3, the DNA is TGCAGTGCTAGTTCCGACTCTGGAAACACCATATATTTT. It specifies CSASSDSGNTIYF.

There are many counts of this clonotype. Here the CDR3 reads CASWVVGDEQYF. The DNA for the CDR3 is TGTGCCAGCTGGGTCGTAGGGGACGAGCAGTACTTC. The rearrangement links TRBV6-5 to TRBJ2-7, with TRBD1 as a possible D gene (5 bases). Germline V gene lookup returns CDR1 MNHEY and CDR2 SVGAGI. V was trimmed by 8 bases and J by 5 bases, leaving 13 bases between them. The CDR3 runs 12 residues.

CDR3 nucleotides: TGCGCCAGCAGCTTGGGCGAGTTTACAAAGACCTACGAGCAGTACTTC. It is translated as CASSLGEFTKTYEQYF. This rearrangement joins TRBV5-1 to TRBJ2-7; unclear D gene. CDR3 length: 16 residues. CDR1 is SGHRS, CDR2 YFSETQ, per germline. V gave up 0 bases and J gave up 2 bases, with 15 bases separating them.

This clonotype was recorded many times. The rearrangement links TRBV5-1 to TRBJ1-1; a weak D match, TRBD1 (5 bases). Germline lookup yields CDR1 SGHRS and CDR2 YFSETQ. The V end lost 3 bases, the J end lost 4 bases, and 10 bases lay between the germline ends. This CDR3 has 13 residues. Here the CDR3 DNA reads TGCGCCAGCAGCTGGGGAAGGGGCACTGAAGCTTTCTTT. This encodes CASSWGRGTEAFF.

In its sample, this clonotype was seen many times. The J gene is TRBJ2-1, the V gene TRBV6-2 or TRBV6-3; 7 bases fit TRBD2. Germline values: CDR1 MNHEY, CDR2 SVGEGT. Trimming at V came to 6 bases and at J to 7 bases, leaving 15 bases not matched to a gene. The CDR3 runs 16 residues. Here the CDR3 DNA reads TGTGCCAGCAGCCCAGAGGGAGCGGGGAAATGGAATGAGCAGTTCTTC. Amino acids: CASSPEGAGKWNEQFF.

Many counts were recorded for this clonotype. V and J are TRBV24-1 and TRBJ2-1; 7 bases map to TRBD2. In germline, CDR1 is KGHDR, CDR2 SFDVKD. Unmatched junction bases numbered 6, after V lost 6 bases and J lost 2 bases. This CDR3 is built from 15 residues. CDR3 protein: CATSRAGATYNEQFF. The CDR3 DNA sequence: TGTGCCACCAGTCGGGCGGGAGCAACCTACAATGAGCAGTTCTTC.

The sample holds many counts of this clonotype. The rearrangement joins TRBV5-5 to TRBJ1-2; no clear D. The V and J ends lost 1 base and 6 bases respectively, with 16 bases between them. The length of the CDR3 is 15 residues. From germline, CDR1 is SGHKS and CDR2 YYEKEE (reference sequence). The CDR3 nucleotides are TGTGCCAGCAGCTTGAGGCAGGTTCAACTCAATGGCTACACCTTC. Amino acids: CASSLRQVQLNGYTF.

At least ten counts were recorded for this clonotype. The chain uses TRBV20-1 and TRBJ2-1, with a weak D call TRBD2 (5 bases). Germline V gene sequence: CDR1 DFQATT, CDR2 SNEGSKA (reference sequence). CDR3 length: 13 residues. Trimming took off 3 bases at V and 12 bases at J, with 18 bases between the two ends. The CDR3 DNA reads as TGCAGTGCTAGGCCGACCTCGGGGAAAGGGCAGTTCTTC. Translating it yields CSARPTSGKGQFF.

Regarding this clonotype: A much more abundant neighbour one base away suggests this may be a read error. As the CDR3 is not closed by the conserved phenylalanine or tryptophan, this likely results from a read error. V and J are TRBV15 and TRBJ1-2, with unresolved D. The V end lost 0 bases, the J end lost 0 bases, and 8 bases lay between the germline ends. Germline CDR1 and CDR2: LNHNV and YYDKDF (reference sequence). The length of the CDR3 is 15 residues. The CDR3 reads CATSRDRQANYGYTI. DNA of the CDR3: TGTGCCACCAGCAGAGATAGGCAAGCTAACTATGGCTACACCATC.

This clonotype was found many times. CDR3 in amino acids: CASNARTGGGQETQYF. CDR3 DNA sequence: TGTGCCAGCAACGCCCGGACGGGGGGGGGCCAAGAGACCCAGTACTTC. The chain links TRBV28 to TRBJ2-5; TRBD2 aligns across 8 bases. The CDR3 has 16 amino acids. The germline V gene encodes CDR1 MDHEN and CDR2 SYDVKM. J was trimmed by 1 base and V by 7 bases; bases with no gene match: 11.

In its sample, this clonotype was seen many times. The chain couples TRBV20-1 to TRBJ2-3; tentative D call: TRBD2 (6 bases). The germline V gene has CDR1 DFQATT and CDR2 SNEGSKA (reference sequence). CDR3 length equals 13 residues. V gave up 5 bases and J gave up 1 base, with 10 bases separating them. The CDR3 DNA follows: TGCAGTGCTGCCCCGGGAGGCACAGATACGCAGTATTTT. Protein sequence: CSAAPGGTDTQYF.

This clonotype was recorded many times. This chain links TRBV5-6 with TRBJ2-1, with 10 bases aligning to TRBD1. V dropped 7 bases and J dropped 7; count of bases not matched to a gene: 17. Per the germline V gene, CDR1 is SGHDT and CDR2 is YYEEEE. The CDR3 spans 17 residues. In nucleotides, the CDR3 is TGTGCCAGCCTCACTATAAGAACCGGGACAGGGGAAAATGAGCAGTTCTTC. Residues: CASLTIRTGTGENEQFF.

Ten or more counts support this clonotype. This sequence joins TRBV20-1 and TRBJ2-1; D unresolved. This CDR3 has 11 residues. Germline V gene lookup returns CDR1 DFQATT and CDR2 SNEGSKA (reference sequence). V was clipped by 6 bases and J by 7 bases, with 10 bases between them. CDR3 loop: CSAPRLNEQFF. In DNA form, the CDR3 reads TGCAGTGCCCCAAGACTTAATGAGCAGTTCTTC.